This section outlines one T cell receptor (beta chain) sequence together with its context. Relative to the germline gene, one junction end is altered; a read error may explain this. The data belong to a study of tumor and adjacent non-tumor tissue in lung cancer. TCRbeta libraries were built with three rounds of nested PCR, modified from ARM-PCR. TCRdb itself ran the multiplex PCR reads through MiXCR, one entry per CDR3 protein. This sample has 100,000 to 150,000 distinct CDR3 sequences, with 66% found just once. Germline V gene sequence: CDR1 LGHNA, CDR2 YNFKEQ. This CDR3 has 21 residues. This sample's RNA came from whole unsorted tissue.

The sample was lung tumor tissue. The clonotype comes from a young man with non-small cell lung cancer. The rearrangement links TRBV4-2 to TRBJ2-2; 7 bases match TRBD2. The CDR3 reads CASSQPHAGPAGAKNTGELFF. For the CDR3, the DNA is TGTGCCAGCAGCCAACCCCACGCGGGGCCTGCGGGAGCAAAGAACACCGGGGAACTGTTTTTT.